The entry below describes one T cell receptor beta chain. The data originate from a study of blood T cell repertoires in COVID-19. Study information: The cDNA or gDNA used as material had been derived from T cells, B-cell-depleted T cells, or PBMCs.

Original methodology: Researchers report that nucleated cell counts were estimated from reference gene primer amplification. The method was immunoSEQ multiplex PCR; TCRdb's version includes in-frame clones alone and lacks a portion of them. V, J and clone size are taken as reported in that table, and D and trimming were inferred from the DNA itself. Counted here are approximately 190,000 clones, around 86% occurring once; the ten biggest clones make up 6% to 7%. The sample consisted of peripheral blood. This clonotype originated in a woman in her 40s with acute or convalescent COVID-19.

The DNA of the CDR3 is TGTGCCAGCAGCATGGACTCGTCACTCTACGAGCAGTACTTC. Its protein is CASSMDSSLYEQYF. The chain recombines TRBV5-5 with TRBJ2-7, with D possibly being TRBD2 (5 bases). The CDR3 has 14 amino acids. Germline CDR1 and CDR2: SGHKS and YYEKEE (reference sequence). The ends were cut back, 4 bases at V and 3 bases at J, with 14 bases in the middle.